This TCR beta chain was identified during a study of patients and donors after allogeneic stem cell transplantation. This clonotype was seen a handful of times. Via MiXCR, TCRdb re-called the RT-PCR reads, giving one row per CDR3 protein. The sample has 150,000 to 200,000 distinct CDR3 sequences, 40% to 45% seen once. Per the germline V gene, CDR1 is MGHRA and CDR2 is YSYEKL. V shed 0 bases and J 1 base; nucleotides not matched to a gene: 4. The CDR3 is 16 residues long. The rearrangement uses TRBV4-1 and TRBJ1-1, with TRBD1 matching 8 bases. This sequence was found in a human donor who was either an allogeneic HSCT recipient or a stem cell or donor lymphocyte infusion donor (not recorded which). It is not recorded whose cells these are; they may come from a transplant donor. The sequencing input was blood, either unsorted or a sorted T cell fraction (not recorded which). CDR3 region: CASSQESGQGNTEAFF. CDR3 DNA: TGCGCCAGCAGCCAAGAGTCAGGACAGGGGAACACTGAAGCTTTCTTT.